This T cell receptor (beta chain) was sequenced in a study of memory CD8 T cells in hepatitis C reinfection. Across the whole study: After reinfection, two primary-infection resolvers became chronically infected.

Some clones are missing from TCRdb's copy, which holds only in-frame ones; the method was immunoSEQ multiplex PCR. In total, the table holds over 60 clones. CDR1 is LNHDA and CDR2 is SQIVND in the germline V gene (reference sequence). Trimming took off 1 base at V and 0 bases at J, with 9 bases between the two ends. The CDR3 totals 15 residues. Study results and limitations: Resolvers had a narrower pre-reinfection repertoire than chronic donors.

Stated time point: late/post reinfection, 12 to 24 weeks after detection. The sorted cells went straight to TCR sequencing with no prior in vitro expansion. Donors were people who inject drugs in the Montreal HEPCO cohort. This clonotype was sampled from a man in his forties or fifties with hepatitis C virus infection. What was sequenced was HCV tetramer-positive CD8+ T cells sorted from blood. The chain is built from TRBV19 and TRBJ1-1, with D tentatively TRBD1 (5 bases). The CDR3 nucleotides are TGTGCCAGTAGTATAGTTGGACATATGAACACTGAAGCTTTCTTT. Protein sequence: CASSIVGHMNTEAFF.